Following are 16 T cell receptor beta chains from one sample sequenced in a study of PD-L1 blockade in urothelial cancer. Sequencing was performed with immunoSEQ multiplex PCR; in TCRdb, only in-frame clones are kept and a portion is missing. The sample includes 85,000 to 100,000 clones, 90% to 95% of them seen just once. Source: PBMCs, taken around atezolizumab (anti-PD-L1) treatment. The receptor source for this set is a man aged 55-75 years with urothelial cancer.

This chain links TRBV7-9 with TRBJ2-1; 7 nucleotides match TRBD1. V dropped 1 base and J dropped 5; count of bases not matched to a gene: 11. From germline, CDR1 is SEHNR and CDR2 FQNEAQ (reference sequence). This CDR3 is 17 amino acids long. The CDR3 reads CASSLVGGSVSNNEQFF. CDR3 nucleotide sequence: TGTGCCAGCAGCTTAGTAGGGGGCTCGGTTTCAAACAATGAGCAGTTCTTC. Full variable domain (missing parts from reference TRBV7-9 and TRBJ2-1): DTGVSQNPRHKITKRGQNVTFRCDPISEHNRLYWYRQTLGQGPEFLTYFQNEAQLEKSRLLSDRFSAERPKGSFSTLEIQRTEQGDSAMYLCASSLVGGSVSNNEQFFGPGTRLTVL.

This chain links TRBV7-2 with TRBJ2-1; D possibly corresponds to TRBD1 (5 bases). Germline assignment: CDR1 SGHTA and CDR2 FQGNSA. The length of the CDR3 is 13 residues. The V gene lost 1 base and the J gene lost 5 bases, with 6 bases spanning the gap. This CDR3 is CASSLGQNNEQFF. The CDR3 DNA follows: TGTGCCAGCAGCTTAGGACAGAACAATGAGCAGTTCTTC.

The CDR3 bases are TGCAGTGCTTCCTTTGCAGATACGCAGTATTTT. Translating it yields CSASFADTQYF. The genes are TRBV20-1 and TRBJ2-3, with D unclear. The CDR3 covers 11 residues. Germline V gene data show CDR1 as DFQATT and CDR2 as SNEGSKA (reference sequence). The V end was cut by 5 bases, the J end by 4 bases, with 7 bases between.

This sequence joins TRBV5-1 and TRBJ2-3; 9 nucleotides match TRBD2. This CDR3 comprises 17 residues. Germline loops: CDR1 SGHRS, CDR2 YFSETQ. J was trimmed by 1 base and V by 0 bases; bases with no gene match: 6. The CDR3 nucleotides are TGCGCCAGCAGCTTGGACCCATTAGCGGGAGGCACAGATACGCAGTATTTT. Its translation is CASSLDPLAGGTDTQYF.

The rearrangement uses TRBV5-6 and TRBJ2-7; 10 bases are a match to TRBD1. Germline values: CDR1 SGHDT, CDR2 YYEEEE. The CDR3 runs 14 residues. The junction had 1 base not matched to a gene; V was cut back by 2 bases and J by 2 bases. CDR3 sequence (DNA): TGTGCCAGCAGCTTCGGGACAGGGGCCTACGAGCAGTACTTC. This translates into CASSFGTGAYEQYF. The full variable domain, in which reference TRBV5-6 and TRBJ2-7 provide the parts outside the CDR3, is DAGVTQSPTHLIKTRGQQVTLRCSPKSGHDTVSWYQQALGQGPQFIFQYYEEEERQRGNFPDRFSGHQFPNYSSELNVNALLLGDSALYLCASSFGTGAYEQYFGPGTRLTVT.

The chain is built from TRBV5-1 and TRBJ2-3; 7 positions agree with TRBD1. The CDR3 extends over 15 amino acids. Trimming removed 4 bases from V and 2 bases from J; junction bases left unmatched: 7. Germline V gene sequence: CDR1 SGHRS, CDR2 YFSETQ. The CDR3 nucleotides read TGCGCCAGCAGCCCAGGTGACAGGGTCACAGATACGCAGTATTTT. It translates to CASSPGDRVTDTQYF.

V usage is TRBV28 and J usage is TRBJ2-7; 8 bases match TRBD2. The CDR3 extends over 12 amino acids. V lost 6 bases, J lost 9 bases, and 7 bases stayed unmatched. From germline, CDR1 is MDHEN and CDR2 SYDVKM. The chain's CDR3 is CASSSLAGGQYF. Written as DNA, the CDR3 is TGTGCCAGCAGCTCCCTCGCGGGAGGGCAGTACTTC.

The V gene is TRBV10-3, the J gene TRBJ2-6; TRBD2 matches 7 bases. Germline trimming cut 0 bases from V and 4 bases from J; bases unmatched to any gene: 15. The germline V gene has CDR1 ENHRY and CDR2 SYGVKD. The CDR3 is 20 residues long. The CDR3 DNA reads TGTGCCATCAGTGAGTCGCCGGGACTAAGGGAATCGCTCGGGGCCAACGTCCTGACTTTC. Its translation: CAISESPGLRESLGANVLTF.

The chain uses TRBV28 and TRBJ2-2; 8 bases match TRBD2. Germline trimming cut 8 bases from V and 2 bases from J; bases unmatched to any gene: 10. Germline V gives CDR1 MDHEN, CDR2 SYDVKM. This CDR3 contains 16 residues. This chain's CDR3 is CASSIGGGQNTGELFF. The CDR3, as DNA: TGTGCCAGCTCCATCGGGGGGGGGCAAAACACCGGGGAGCTGTTTTTT.

The gene calls are TRBV29-1 and TRBJ2-5; 7 positions agree with TRBD2. The CDR3 is 13 amino acids. The germline gives CDR1 SQVTM, CDR2 ANQGSEA. The ends lost 5 bases at V and 5 bases at J; junction bases unmatched: 8. The CDR3: CSVMPSGDETQYF. CDR3 sequence (DNA): TGCAGCGTTATGCCCAGCGGGGACGAGACCCAGTACTTC.

This chain connects TRBV7-2 to TRBJ2-2; 9 nucleotides align to TRBD2. Trimming removed 2 bases from V and 6 bases from J; junction bases left unmatched: 7. The CDR3 loop spans 16 amino acids. Germline V gene lookup returns CDR1 SGHTA and CDR2 FQGNSA. The CDR3 loop reads CASSLSPAGGAGELFF. CDR3 coding DNA: TGTGCCAGCAGCTTAAGTCCGGCGGGGGGGGCCGGGGAGCTGTTTTTT.

V is TRBV29-1 and J is TRBJ1-2; tentative D call: TRBD1 (5 bases). CDR3 length: 13 residues. Per germline, CDR1 SQVTM and CDR2 ANQGSEA. V shed 7 bases and J shed 3 bases, with 15 bases lying between them. CDR3 bases: TGCAGCGGCGGGGAGGGGCGAGACTATGGCTACACCTTC. It is translated as CSGGEGRDYGYTF.

This chain joins TRBV7-3 and TRBJ2-5, with a possible D match to TRBD2 (6 bases). The germline gives CDR1 SGHTA, CDR2 FQGTGA. This CDR3 has 13 amino acids. V lost 5 bases, J lost 4 bases, and 11 bases lay in between. The CDR3 region has the DNA TGTGCCAGCAGCGGAGGGGCGGGAGAGACCCAGTACTTC. Translated, it gives CASSGGAGETQYF.

V usage is TRBV5-6 and J usage is TRBJ2-7; TRBD2 agrees at 9 bases. The germline CDR1 and CDR2 sequences are SGHDT and YYEEEE. J lost 0 bases, V lost 0 bases, and 7 bases had no gene match. This CDR3 contains 17 residues. The CDR3 bases are TGTGCCAGCAGCTTGGCGCGGGGGGGGTCAAGCTCCTACGAGCAGTACTTC. This gives the protein CASSLARGGSSSYEQYF.

The chain carries TRBV20-1 and TRBJ1-2, with D maybe TRBD1 (5 bases). There are 11 residues in the CDR3. The V gene lost 6 bases and the J gene lost 8 bases, with 13 bases spanning the gap. CDR1 DFQATT and CDR2 SNEGSKA come from the germline V gene (reference sequence). In nucleotides, the CDR3 is TGCAGTGCCCACAAGAAGGGGGGCTACACCTTC. Protein: CSAHKKGGYTF.

The chain is built from TRBV7-2 and TRBJ1-2; D perhaps matches TRBD1 (5 bases). CDR3 size: 16 residues. CDR1 and CDR2 (germline): SGHTA, FQGNSA. V lost 4 bases to trimming and J lost 2 bases, with 17 bases between them. CDR3 in amino acids: CASSSRGHDTNYGYTF. The CDR3 bases are TGTGCCAGCAGCTCCCGTGGACACGATACGAACTATGGCTACACCTTC.